The TCR beta chain described here comes from a study of CD8 T cells in ankylosing spondylitis. Notes on the study in general: It appeared that ankylosing spondylitis blood was characterized by a TCR beta motif of eight highly homologous variants.

This clonotype occurred a few times. The antigen is undetermined. Each TCR beta library was made by quantitative 5'-RACE that incorporated molecular barcodes. TCRdb processed the 5' RACE reads anew with MiXCR; each CDR3 protein has one entry. The data show roughly 130,000 distinct CDR3 sequences, with approximately 9.2% seen just once and 7.3% held by the top ten. This CDR3 is built from 14 residues. Germline trimming cut 5 bases from V and 8 bases from J; bases unmatched to any gene: 7. The sequence was collected from a male donor with ankylosing spondylitis. The J gene is TRBJ2-1, the V gene TRBV12-3 or TRBV12-4, with 9 nucleotides matching TRBD1. Sequenced input: synovial fluid, either unsorted or a sorted T cell fraction (not recorded which). The CDR3 region is CASSTGTGSHEQFF. Written as DNA, the CDR3 is TGTGCCAGCAGTACCGGGACAGGGAGTCATGAGCAGTTCTTC.